The source of this TCR beta chain is a study of shared clonotypes between healthy human individuals. Study outcomes and limitations: Estimated richness values were generally larger in naive subsets than in memory subsets. Sequencing depth was expected to affect clonotype sharing among donors. Generation probabilities of non-shared clonotypes were lower (relative to those shared by all four donors).

Only CD45RO-negative cells positively selected for CCR7 counted as naive CD8 cells, so terminally differentiated effector memory CD45RA+ cells were excluded. Clones were read by immunoSEQ multiplex PCR, and TCRdb kept only the in-frame ones, dropping some. The table lists around 2,100,000 clones, roughly 94% of them singletons, with around 1% in the top ten. The V gene lost 1 base and the J gene lost 8 bases, with 18 bases spanning the gap. CDR1 is SGHAT and CDR2 is FQNNGV in the germline V gene. The CDR3 loop spans 16 amino acids. A remark on this clone: The antigen is unknown.

This TCR was recovered from a man between 18 and 35 years old in good health. The V call is TRBV11-2, the J call TRBJ1-3, with a tentative D call TRBD1 (5 bases). Material for sequencing was naive CD8+ T cells sorted from blood. Here the CDR3 DNA reads TGTGCCAGCAGCTTAGCGGGGCAGGACCCCTCACACACCATATATTTT. As protein: CASSLAGQDPSHTIYF.